These 26 T cell receptor beta chains originate from one sample sequenced in a study of blood T cell repertoires in COVID-19. Assay: immunoSEQ multiplex PCR; the TCRdb copy retains only in-frame clones and omits some. Of tens of thousands of clones in the sample, 90% were seen once. The material sequenced was peripheral blood. These receptors all come from a man in his 60s with active or convalescent COVID-19.

The chain has TRBV5-4 and TRBJ2-1; no firm D call. CDR1 SGHNT and CDR2 YYREEE come from the germline V gene (reference sequence). V was clipped by 4 bases and J by 7 bases, with 12 bases between them. The CDR3 totals 13 residues. CDR3 DNA sequence: TGTGCCAGCAGCCCGGGTTCGGCAAATGAGCAGTTCTTC. Protein sequence: CASSPGSANEQFF.

J is TRBJ1-2 and V is TRBV5-1; D not certain. The CDR3 consists of 13 residues. V was clipped by 4 bases and J by 3 bases, with 10 bases between them. Germline CDR1 reads SGHRS; CDR2 reads YFSETQ. CDR3 sequence: CASSPGGDYGYTF. DNA of the CDR3: TGCGCCAGCAGCCCCGGCGGCGACTATGGCTACACCTTC.

This rearrangement joins TRBV18 to TRBJ2-7; 10 bases line up with TRBD1. V was clipped by 3 bases and J by 7 bases; unmatched bases: 12. CDR3 length: 16 amino acids. Germline CDR1 and CDR2: KGHSH and LQKENI. For the CDR3, the DNA is TGTGCCAGCTCACCGCCGACGGACAGGGGGAGGTATGAGCAGTACTTC. Translating it yields CASSPPTDRGRYEQYF.

V is TRBV30 and J is TRBJ2-1; the D is unclear. The CDR3 covers 13 residues. The V gene lost 0 bases and the J gene lost 3 bases, with 6 bases spanning the gap. Germline V gives CDR1 GTSNPN, CDR2 SVGIG (reference sequence). CDR3 protein: CAWSVRHYNEQFF. The CDR3 coding sequence is TGTGCCTGGAGTGTACGACACTACAATGAGCAGTTCTTC. Full variable domain (outside the CDR3, taken from reference TRBV30 and TRBJ2-1): SQTIHQWPATLVQPVGSPLSLECTVEGTSNPNLYWYRQAAGRGLQLLFYSVGIGQISSEVPQNLSASRPQDRQFILSSKKLLLSDSGFYLCAWSVRHYNEQFFGPGTRLTVL.

This clone was counted a single time. V gene TRBV9 combines with J gene TRBJ1-2, with D possibly matching TRBD1 (5 bases). The CDR3 runs 14 residues. Deletions cut 0 bases from V and 4 bases from J, with 10 bases between. Germline V gene data show CDR1 as SGDLS and CDR2 as YYNGEE. The CDR3 spells CASSVDQGGYGYTF. In DNA, the CDR3 is TGTGCCAGCAGCGTAGATCAGGGAGGCTATGGCTACACCTTC.

The J gene is TRBJ2-7, the V gene TRBV5-1; tentative D call: TRBD2 (6 bases). The CDR3 runs to 15 residues. Germline lookup yields CDR1 SGHRS and CDR2 YFSETQ. Trimming pared 4 bases from V and 7 bases from J, leaving 21 bases between. CDR3 amino acids: CASSPTLTSLGEQYF. In DNA form, the CDR3 reads TGCGCCAGCAGCCCTACCCTGACTAGTCTGGGTGAGCAGTACTTC.

CDR3: CATSNAGQPQHF. CDR3 in DNA: TGTGCCACCAGCAACGCGGGGCAGCCCCAGCATTTT. The gene calls are TRBV15 and TRBJ1-5, with D uncertain. Germline loops: CDR1 LNHNV, CDR2 YYDKDF (reference sequence). The CDR3 is 12 residues long. V lost 4 bases, J lost 7 bases, and 8 bases lay in between.

The J gene is TRBJ2-2, the V gene TRBV24-1; 8 bases line up with TRBD1. The germline V gene encodes CDR1 KGHDR and CDR2 SFDVKD. The CDR3 is 15 residues long. V trimming: 6 bases; J trimming: 1 base; junction bases outside the gene matches: 3. DNA for the CDR3: TGTGCCACCAGTTGGACAGGGAGGAACACCGGGGAGCTGTTTTTT. This sequence encodes CATSWTGRNTGELFF.

Remarks on this clone: The CDR3 does not close with the conserved phenylalanine or tryptophan, likely indicating a read error. The DNA is left out, because the CDR3 cannot be placed on it with certainty; the CDR3 is given as TCRdb lists it. The rearrangement links TRBV4-1 to TRBJ1-1; the table's D call, TRBD1, has no DNA check behind it. The CDR3 contains 15 residues when both ends are counted. Germline CDR1 reads MGHRA; CDR2 reads YSYEKL. The CDR3 reads CASSPGFMGTAVTPL.

This chain connects TRBV12-3 or TRBV12-4 to TRBJ2-7; the match to TRBD1 covers 9 bases. The CDR3 extends over 12 amino acids. With 8 bases clipped from V and 3 bases from J, the junction kept 2 bases outside the gene matches. CDR3 sequence reads: CASQGQGYEQYF. Written as DNA, the CDR3 is TGTGCCAGCCAGGGACAGGGCTACGAGCAGTACTTC.

The chain employs TRBV19 and TRBJ1-1; 8 bases are shared with TRBD1. Trimming took 5 bases from V and 0 from J; bases not matched to a gene: 8. Germline V gives CDR1 LNHDA, CDR2 SQIVND (reference sequence). The length of the CDR3 is 16 residues. Here the CDR3 DNA reads TGTGCCAGTAGTGAGGGGACAGGAAATTTGAACACTGAAGCTTTCTTT. Protein product: CASSEGTGNLNTEAFF.

The chain joins TRBV9 to TRBJ1-2, with 7 bases lining up with TRBD1. Germline CDR1 and CDR2: SGDLS and YYNGEE. V lost 4 bases to trimming and J lost 5 bases; unmatched junction nucleotides: 11. This CDR3 region has 15 residues. CDR3 sequence: CASSRRGTEDYGYTF. DNA of the CDR3: TGTGCCAGCAGCCGCCGTGGGACAGAGGATTATGGCTACACCTTC.

The genes are TRBV4-2 and TRBJ2-3; maybe TRBD1 (6 bases). Trimming removed 1 base at V and 0 bases at J, with 11 bases between. In germline, CDR1 is LGHNA, CDR2 YNFKEQ. This CDR3 comprises 16 residues. The CDR3 here is CASSQVWGPSTDTQYF. The CDR3 DNA reads TGTGCCAGCAGCCAAGTGTGGGGGCCTAGCACAGATACGCAGTATTTT.

The CDR3 DNA reads TGCAGCGCTACTAGCGGGAGGGCCCCTGAGCAGTTCTTC. Translated, it gives CSATSGRAPEQFF. The V and J genes are TRBV29-1 and TRBJ2-1; 13 bases agree with TRBD2. V shed 7 bases and J 9 bases; nucleotides not matched to a gene: 6. The CDR3 is 13 amino acids. Germline V gives CDR1 SQVTM, CDR2 ANQGSEA.

This chain joins TRBV6-5 and TRBJ1-1; D possibly corresponds to TRBD1 (5 bases). The CDR3 is made up of 12 amino acids. The germline V gene has CDR1 MNHEY and CDR2 SVGAGI. V lost 6 bases to trimming and J lost 5 bases, with 10 bases between them. The CDR3 is CASRAGGTEAFF. The DNA of the CDR3 is TGTGCCAGCAGGGCCGGGGGAACTGAAGCTTTCTTT.

This rearrangement joins TRBV2 to TRBJ1-5, with D tentatively TRBD1 (5 bases). Trimming took 0 bases from V and 6 from J, leaving 12 bases between them. CDR1 SNHLY and CDR2 FYNNEI come from the germline V gene. The CDR3 spans 15 residues. The CDR3 region is CASSEALRGGQPQHF. As DNA, the CDR3 is TGTGCCAGCAGTGAAGCGCTTAGGGGCGGTCAGCCCCAGCATTTT.

The J gene is TRBJ1-5, the V gene TRBV6-2 or TRBV6-3; D not resolved. V lost 5 bases and J 2 bases, leaving 13 bases between the germline ends. CDR1 is MNHEY, CDR2 SVGEGT, per germline. The CDR3 runs 15 residues. CDR3 sequence (DNA): TGTGCCAGCAGTAGCAGACTAGAGGGCAATCAGCCCCAGCATTTT. Protein sequence: CASSSRLEGNQPQHF.

V gene TRBV5-4 combines with J gene TRBJ2-1; D may be TRBD2 (6 bases). V lost 2 bases and J 3 bases, leaving 12 bases between the germline ends. The germline V gene has CDR1 SGHNT and CDR2 YYREEE (reference sequence). CDR3 length equals 15 residues. CDR3 loop: CASSFPPSVYNEQFF. The CDR3 DNA sequence: TGTGCCAGCAGCTTCCCCCCTAGCGTCTACAATGAGCAGTTCTTC.

The chain carries TRBV23-1 and TRBJ2-7; TRBD1 agrees at 10 bases. TRBV23-1 is an ORF for which the function is uncertain. V lost 8 bases to trimming and J lost 2 bases; unmatched junction nucleotides: 9. This CDR3 has 15 residues. The CDR3 DNA follows: TGCGCCAGCGGTGAGGGACAGGGGCCTCCCTACGAGCAGTACTTC. It encodes CASGEGQGPPYEQYF.

This clone was seen only once. The chain is built from TRBV4-1 and TRBJ2-2; tentatively, D is TRBD1 (5 bases). CDR3 length: 18 residues. CDR1 MGHRA and CDR2 YSYEKL come from the germline V gene. The V gene lost 4 bases and the J gene lost 4 bases, with 22 bases spanning the gap. CDR3 loop: CASSLQVPRVRGTGELFF. The DNA for the CDR3 is TGCGCCAGCAGCCTCCAAGTTCCAAGAGTAAGGGGCACCGGGGAGCTGTTTTTT.

The genes are TRBV11-2 and TRBJ2-7; TRBD1 might be the D (6 bases). The CDR3 covers 15 residues. Germline V gene data show CDR1 as SGHAT and CDR2 as FQNNGV. Trimming removed 5 bases at V and 0 bases at J, with 14 bases between. The chain's CDR3 is CASSPITGNSYEQYF. The CDR3 DNA reads TGTGCCAGCAGCCCCATTACAGGGAACTCCTACGAGCAGTACTTC.

As DNA, the CDR3 is TGTGCCAGCAGCGTAGGTTCAGGGCGGTACACTGAAGCTTTCTTT. It encodes CASSVGSGRYTEAFF. The chain employs TRBV9 and TRBJ1-1; weak D call: TRBD1 (5 bases). Trimming removed 0 bases at V and 3 bases at J, with 12 bases between. The CDR3 has 15 residues. Germline CDR1 reads SGDLS; CDR2 reads YYNGEE.

V gene TRBV4-1 combines with J gene TRBJ2-1; TRBD2 agrees at 10 bases. CDR1 is MGHRA, CDR2 YSYEKL, per germline. The junction had 7 bases not matched to a gene; V was cut back by 1 base and J by 4 bases. The CDR3 sequence is 17 residues long. The CDR3 loop reads CASSQVDLGLAYNEQFF. In DNA form, the CDR3 reads TGCGCCAGCAGCCAAGTGGATTTGGGACTAGCGTACAATGAGCAGTTCTTC.

V and J are TRBV28 and TRBJ2-2, with TRBD1 as a possible D gene (8 bases). CDR3 length: 16 residues. Germline V CDR1 and CDR2: MDHEN, SYDVKM. Trimming pared 6 bases from V and 7 bases from J, leaving 21 bases between. As DNA, the CDR3 is TGTGCCAGCAGCATTGGACAGGGACTAAAGGGCGGGGAGCTGTTTTTT. It yields the protein CASSIGQGLKGGELFF.

V is TRBV4-1 and J is TRBJ2-1, with D possibly TRBD1 on 6 matching bases. The germline gives CDR1 MGHRA, CDR2 YSYEKL. The CDR3 extends over 15 amino acids. The ends were cut back, 0 bases at V and 2 bases at J, with 8 bases in the middle. CDR3 loop: CASSQEGAAYNEQFF. DNA of the CDR3: TGCGCCAGCAGCCAAGAGGGGGCGGCCTACAATGAGCAGTTCTTC.

This clone was picked up one time. The V and J genes are TRBV27 and TRBJ2-5; no clear D gene. The germline V gene encodes CDR1 MNHEY and CDR2 SMNVEV (reference sequence). Trimming removed 2 bases at V and 2 bases at J, with 6 bases between. The CDR3 spans 13 residues. In DNA form, the CDR3 reads TGTGCCAGCAGTTTAACCAGACAAGAGACCCAGTACTTC. Its protein is CASSLTRQETQYF.